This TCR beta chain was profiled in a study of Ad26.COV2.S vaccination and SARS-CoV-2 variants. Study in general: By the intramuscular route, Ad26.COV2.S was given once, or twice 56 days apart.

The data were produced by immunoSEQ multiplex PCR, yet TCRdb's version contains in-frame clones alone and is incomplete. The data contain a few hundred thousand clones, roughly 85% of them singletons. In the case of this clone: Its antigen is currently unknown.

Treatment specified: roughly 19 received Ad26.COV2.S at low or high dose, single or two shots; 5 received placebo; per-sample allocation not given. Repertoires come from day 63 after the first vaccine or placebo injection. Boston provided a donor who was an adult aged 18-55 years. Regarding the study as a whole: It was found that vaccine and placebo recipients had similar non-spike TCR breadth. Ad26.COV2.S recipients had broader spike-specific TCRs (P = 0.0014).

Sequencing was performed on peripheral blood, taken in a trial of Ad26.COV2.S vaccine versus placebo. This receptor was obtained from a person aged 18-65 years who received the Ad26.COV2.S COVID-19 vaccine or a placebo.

In DNA, the CDR3 is TGTGCCACCAGTGATTTAGACAGCACAGATACGCAGTATTTT. It encodes CATSDLDSTDTQYF. The genes are TRBV24-1 and TRBJ2-3; unclear D gene. The CDR3 is made up of 14 amino acids. V dropped 1 base and J dropped 0 bases, with 4 bases sitting between them. Per the germline V gene, CDR1 is KGHDR and CDR2 is SFDVKD.